These T cell receptor beta chains were read from a single sample in a study of PD-L1 blockade in urothelial cancer. Produced via immunoSEQ multiplex PCR; TCRdb's table is partial and in-frame only. The data hold 84,000 or so clones, with under 90% observed a single time. Sequenced material: PBMCs, taken around atezolizumab (anti-PD-L1) treatment. The source of these receptors is a man aged 55 to 69 with urothelial cancer. CDR3s include the opening cysteine and the closing phenylalanine or tryptophan. The order of the fields is D gene, J gene, V gene, clone size, CDR3 DNA, CDR3 protein. A D gene is named only where the DNA matches it firmly. Only part of the rows carry a size: once, few, many, or a class if the clone is expanded.

d_call: NA; j_call: TRBJ1-2; v_call: TRBV25-1; clone_size: NA; cdr3_nt: TGTGCCAGCAGTGATCGGAGCTATGGCTACACCTTC; cdr3_aa: CASSDRSYGYTF
d_call: NA; j_call: TRBJ2-2; v_call: TRBV7-8; clone_size: many; cdr3_nt: TGTGCCAGCAGCTCTTTTTTAAGTCTTGGGAGTAGACGGGAGCTGTTTTTT; cdr3_aa: CASSSFLSLGSRRELFF
d_call: TRBD1; j_call: TRBJ2-1; v_call: TRBV5-1; clone_size: NA; cdr3_nt: TGCGCCAGCAGCTTTACCGGGACAGGGATCAATGAGCAGTTCTTC; cdr3_aa: CASSFTGTGINEQFF
d_call: NA; j_call: TRBJ2-7; v_call: TRBV7-6; clone_size: NA; cdr3_nt: TGTGCCAGCACCTTGACAGACAGCTCCTACGAGCAGTACTTC; cdr3_aa: CASTLTDSSYEQYF
d_call: TRBD1; j_call: TRBJ2-5; v_call: TRBV5-1; clone_size: NA; cdr3_nt: TGCGCCAGCAGCAAAGACAGGGGTGAAGAGACCCAGTACTTC; cdr3_aa: CASSKDRGEETQYF
d_call: TRBD2; j_call: TRBJ2-1; v_call: TRBV10-3; clone_size: NA; cdr3_nt: TGTGCCATCAGTGCCCGACTAGCGGGGGGGCTCAGTGAGCAGTTCTTC; cdr3_aa: CAISARLAGGLSEQFF
d_call: NA; j_call: TRBJ2-5; v_call: TRBV30; clone_size: NA; cdr3_nt: TGTGCCTGGAGCTATTGGACTGGGGTGGAGACCCAGTACTTC; cdr3_aa: CAWSYWTGVETQYF
d_call: NA; j_call: TRBJ1-2; v_call: TRBV5-6; clone_size: NA; cdr3_nt: TGTGCCAGCAACAAGATTCAGGGGACCTATGGCTACACCTTC; cdr3_aa: CASNKIQGTYGYTF
d_call: NA; j_call: TRBJ2-3; v_call: TRBV6-5; clone_size: NA; cdr3_nt: TGTGCCAGCAGTTACGGCGGGATGCGCACAGATACGCAGTATTTT; cdr3_aa: CASSYGGMRTDTQYF
d_call: NA; j_call: TRBJ1-1; v_call: TRBV6-6; clone_size: NA; cdr3_nt: TGTGCCAGCAGTTACCTTACAGGGACTGAAGCTTTCTTT; cdr3_aa: CASSYLTGTEAFF
d_call: NA; j_call: TRBJ2-7; v_call: TRBV7-2; clone_size: NA; cdr3_nt: TGTGCCAGCAGCTCGGACAGTTTAGCCTACGAGCAGTACTTC; cdr3_aa: CASSSDSLAYEQYF
d_call: NA; j_call: TRBJ2-3; v_call: TRBV2; clone_size: NA; cdr3_nt: TGTGCCAGCAGTGATCGACAGCGTCTCACAGATACGCAGTATTTT; cdr3_aa: CASSDRQRLTDTQYF
d_call: TRBD1; j_call: TRBJ2-7; v_call: TRBV11-2; clone_size: NA; cdr3_nt: TGTGCCAGCAGCTTAGCGGACAGGTCCTACGAGCAGTACTTC; cdr3_aa: CASSLADRSYEQYF
d_call: NA; j_call: TRBJ2-7; v_call: TRBV18; clone_size: NA; cdr3_nt: TGTGCCAGCTCACCGACAGGATACAGCTCCTACGAGCAGTACTTC; cdr3_aa: CASSPTGYSSYEQYF
d_call: NA; j_call: TRBJ1-2; v_call: TRBV19; clone_size: NA; cdr3_nt: TGTGCGAGCCGGGGTTCTGCTTTCTACACCTTC; cdr3_aa: CASRGSAFYTF
d_call: NA; j_call: TRBJ2-3; v_call: TRBV7-9; clone_size: once; cdr3_nt: TGTGCCAGCAGGTCTGCCCGGGGAGCGGGCCTGAGCACAGATACGCAGTATTTT; cdr3_aa: CASRSARGAGLSTDTQYF
d_call: NA; j_call: TRBJ2-7; v_call: TRBV7-9; clone_size: NA; cdr3_nt: TGTGCCAGCAGCCCCAATACAGGAATCGAGCAGTACTTC; cdr3_aa: CASSPNTGIEQYF
d_call: TRBD1; j_call: TRBJ1-2; v_call: TRBV29-1; clone_size: NA; cdr3_nt: TGCAGCGTTGAAGACTGGACAGGGAACTATGGCTACACCTTC; cdr3_aa: CSVEDWTGNYGYTF
d_call: NA; j_call: TRBJ2-3; v_call: TRBV6-4; clone_size: NA; cdr3_nt: TGTGCCAGCAGCGACACGGGGGGCTTATCGGATACGCAGTATTTT; cdr3_aa: CASSDTGGLSDTQYF
d_call: NA; j_call: TRBJ2-1; v_call: TRBV19; clone_size: once; cdr3_nt: TGTGCCAGTAGTTTGTCCAGGGAGGCGGGTGACTACAATGAGCAGTTCTTC; cdr3_aa: CASSLSREAGDYNEQFF
d_call: NA; j_call: TRBJ1-4; v_call: TRBV19; clone_size: NA; cdr3_nt: TGTGCCAGTAGCAGCGCAGGGGCGGGGGCAACTAATGAAAAACTGTTTTTT; cdr3_aa: CASSSAGAGATNEKLFF
d_call: TRBD1; j_call: TRBJ1-5; v_call: TRBV5-6; clone_size: NA; cdr3_nt: TGTGCCAGCAGCTCCGGGACAGGGAGAAGCAATCAGCCCCAGCATTTT; cdr3_aa: CASSSGTGRSNQPQHF
d_call: NA; j_call: TRBJ1-2; v_call: TRBV13; clone_size: NA; cdr3_nt: TGTGCCAGCAGCTCGTCTGACTATGGCTACACCTTC; cdr3_aa: CASSSSDYGYTF
d_call: NA; j_call: TRBJ2-7; v_call: TRBV13; clone_size: NA; cdr3_nt: TGTGCCAGCAGCTTAGCTACCCGGGGCTCCTACGAGCAGTACTTC; cdr3_aa: CASSLATRGSYEQYF
d_call: NA; j_call: TRBJ1-3; v_call: TRBV6-6; clone_size: once; cdr3_nt: TGTGCCAGCGCCTTTGAGACTCGCTCTGGAAACACCATATATTTT; cdr3_aa: CASAFETRSGNTIYF
d_call: NA; j_call: TRBJ2-6; v_call: TRBV9; clone_size: NA; cdr3_nt: TGTGCCAGCAGCGTAGCTACTGAGAGCAGGGGGGCCAACGTCCTGACTTTC; cdr3_aa: CASSVATESRGANVLTF
d_call: TRBD1; j_call: TRBJ1-3; v_call: TRBV30; clone_size: once; cdr3_nt: TGTGCCTGGAGTCCACTGGACAGGGGACATGGAAACACCATATATTTT; cdr3_aa: CAWSPLDRGHGNTIYF
d_call: TRBD1; j_call: TRBJ2-7; v_call: TRBV11-3; clone_size: few; cdr3_nt: TGTGCCAGCAGCCGGACAGGCACCTACGAGCAGTACTTC; cdr3_aa: CASSRTGTYEQYF